One and the same sample provided the 14 T cell receptor beta chains below, sequenced in a study of T cell responses to AZD1222 COVID-19 vaccine (dated by TCRdb to the early 2020s). The library was made by the immunoSEQ multiplex PCR assay. The table was pulled from immuneACCESS by TCRdb, which kept in-frame rearrangements only. Such tables lose some clones; where checked, under half of the loss comes from unresolved V genes, and the rest has no known cause. The sample table contains about 110,000 clones; only one count was recorded for just under 95% of them. Clones ranked in the top ten supply more than 2% of the sample. Reading the label with the study, this specimen's time point is: about 28 days (+/-7) after the second vaccine dose. The sequencing used peripheral blood, collected 28 days after the second AZD1222 dose. Receptors were obtained from an adult who received the AZD1222 COVID-19 vaccine.

This clone was detected only once. This chain connects TRBV11-2 to TRBJ1-1; the D is unclear. The V gene lost 0 bases and the J gene lost 13 bases, with 15 bases spanning the gap. The CDR3 extends over 13 amino acids. Germline CDR1 SGHAT, CDR2 FQNNGV. For the CDR3, the DNA is TGTGCCAGCAGCTTAGATCAAAGGACGGCTGTTTTCTTT. Encoded protein: CASSLDQRTAVFF.

In this sample, this clone turned up once. This chain joins TRBV25-1 and TRBJ2-7; D is undetermined. The CDR3 is 12 amino acids. Germline CDR1 and CDR2: MGHDK and SYGVNS. Trimming took off 5 bases at V and 0 bases at J, with 5 bases between the two ends. This CDR3 reads CASSRYSYEQYF. DNA for the CDR3: TGTGCCAGCAGTAGGTACTCCTACGAGCAGTACTTC.

This chain links TRBV18 with TRBJ2-3; possible D gene TRBD2, 5 bases. Trimming removed 8 bases from V and 3 bases from J, with 15 bases in between. This CDR3 spans 14 amino acids. Germline V gene data show CDR1 as KGHSH and CDR2 as LQKENI. The CDR3 loop reads CASTLTRETDTQYF. The CDR3 DNA is TGTGCCAGCACACTCACTAGGGAAACAGATACGCAGTATTTT.

The chain joins TRBV10-2 to TRBJ2-3, with a weak D call TRBD1 (9 bases). The V end was cut by 9 bases, the J end by 8 bases, with 30 bases between. Germline values: CDR1 WSHSY, CDR2 SAAADI. The CDR3 loop spans 17 amino acids. The CDR3 is CASSGTGRGVLRGTQYF. The CDR3 DNA follows: TGCGCCAGTAGCGGGACAGGGAGGGGAGTATTACGCGGTACGCAGTATTTT.

The genes are TRBV6-5 and TRBJ2-3, with D possibly matching TRBD1 (6 bases). In germline, CDR1 is MNHEY, CDR2 SVGAGI. The germline V and J ends were trimmed by 7 bases and 4 bases, with 18 bases remaining between them. The CDR3 is 15 amino acids. The CDR3, as DNA: TGTGCCAGCAACAACCCCAGGGGCGGCGCAGATACGCAGTATTTT. Residues: CASNNPRGGADTQYF.

V usage is TRBV10-3 and J usage is TRBJ2-3; D is perhaps TRBD2 (7 bases). Per germline, CDR1 ENHRY and CDR2 SYGVKD. The V end was cut by 6 bases, the J end by 5 bases, with 18 bases between. CDR3 length: 15 amino acids. CDR3 region: CAIRDPRGAEDTQYF. The CDR3 nucleotides read TGTGCCATCAGGGACCCCCGGGGGGCCGAAGATACGCAGTATTTT.

The rearrangement uses TRBV28 and TRBJ2-7, with 13 bases fitting TRBD2. Germline V CDR1 and CDR2: MDHEN, SYDVKM. There are 15 residues in the CDR3. V shed 5 bases and J 2 bases; nucleotides not matched to a gene: 3. CDR3 nucleotides: TGTGCCAGCAGTCGGACTAGCGGGGGTACCTACGAGCAGTACTTC. It translates to CASSRTSGGTYEQYF.

The J gene is TRBJ1-6, the V gene TRBV19; D ambiguous. V lost 2 bases and J 6 bases, leaving 8 bases between the germline ends. The CDR3 is 14 amino acids. CDR1 is LNHDA, CDR2 SQIVND, per germline (reference sequence). The CDR3 reads CASSIKLGNSPLHF. DNA of the CDR3: TGTGCCAGTAGTATAAAGTTAGGTAATTCACCCCTCCACTTT.

The chain links TRBV6-1 to TRBJ2-1; a weak D match, TRBD1 (6 bases). In germline, CDR1 is MNHNS, CDR2 SASEGT. Deletions cut 4 bases from V and 7 bases from J, with 20 bases between. The CDR3 is 16 amino acids. The chain's CDR3 is CASSARLGEGVNEQFF. The DNA of the CDR3 is TGTGCCAGCAGTGCCCGCCTAGGCGAGGGGGTAAATGAGCAGTTCTTC.

The chain couples TRBV28 to TRBJ2-6; 7 nucleotides align to TRBD2. Unmatched junction bases numbered 10, after V lost 5 bases and J lost 0 bases. The CDR3 has 18 residues. Germline V gene lookup returns CDR1 MDHEN and CDR2 SYDVKM. CDR3 loop: CASSPLGGSHSGANVLTF. In DNA, the CDR3 is TGTGCCAGCAGTCCCCTCGGGGGGTCACACTCTGGGGCCAACGTCCTGACTTTC. Full variable domain (remainder filled in from reference TRBV28 and TRBJ2-6): DVKVTQSSRYLVKRTGEKVFLECVQDMDHENMFWYRQDPGLGLRLIYFSYDVKMKEKGDIPEGYSVSREKKERFSLILESASTNQTSMYLCASSPLGGSHSGANVLTFGAGSRLTVL.

The chain carries TRBV27 and TRBJ2-7; D not resolved. V lost 3 bases to trimming and J lost 2 bases, with 8 bases between them. The length of the CDR3 is 13 residues. The germline V gene has CDR1 MNHEY and CDR2 SMNVEV (reference sequence). CDR3 residues: CASSLRPTYEQYF. The CDR3 DNA is TGTGCCAGCAGTTTGCGACCAACCTACGAGCAGTACTTC.

The V call is TRBV30, the J call TRBJ2-3; tentatively, D is TRBD2 (6 bases). This CDR3 has 16 residues. V was pared by 4 bases and J by 1 base, with 18 bases between. Germline values: CDR1 GTSNPN, CDR2 SVGIG (reference sequence). The CDR3 loop is CAWTRMAGTGTDTQYF. The CDR3 nucleotides read TGTGCCTGGACCCGTATGGCGGGAACTGGCACAGATACGCAGTATTTT.

The J gene is TRBJ2-7, the V gene TRBV7-9; D is undetermined. The V gene lost 5 bases and the J gene lost 5 bases, with 10 bases spanning the gap. Germline V gene data show CDR1 as SEHNR and CDR2 as FQNEAQ (reference sequence). The CDR3 covers 12 residues. This CDR3 is CASSPGLNEQYF. CDR3 DNA: TGTGCCAGCAGCCCTGGTTTGAACGAGCAGTACTTC.

V gene TRBV6-5 combines with J gene TRBJ1-2; possible D gene TRBD1, 5 bases. This CDR3 region has 13 residues. V was trimmed by 6 bases and J by 4 bases, leaving 12 bases between them. Germline CDR1 MNHEY, CDR2 SVGAGI. This CDR3 reads CASSLDSSYGYTF. CDR3 in DNA: TGTGCCAGCAGCCTCGACAGTTCCTATGGCTACACCTTC.